These T cell receptor beta chains were read from a single sample in a study of blood T cell repertoires in COVID-19. Here immunoSEQ multiplex PCR was the method, and the copy in TCRdb shows in-frame clones only, minus some. The sample shows some 50,000 clones, roughly 91% of them seen only once. The sample comprised peripheral blood. The receptors were gathered from a man in his fifties with active COVID-19. CDR3s include the opening cysteine and the closing phenylalanine or tryptophan. A D gene is named only where the DNA matches it firmly.

CDR3 | DNA | D | J | V
CASSPPSREQYF | TGTGCCAGCAGCCCCCCCTCTAGGGAGCAGTACTTC | NA | TRBJ2-7 | TRBV7-9
CASSLGLAGGYQETQYF | TGTGCCAGCAGTTTAGGACTAGCGGGGGGTTACCAAGAGACCCAGTACTTC | TRBD2 | TRBJ2-5 | TRBV28
CASSLYSASYEQYF | TGTGCCAGCAGCTTATATAGCGCTTCCTACGAGCAGTACTTC | NA | TRBJ2-7 | TRBV7-9
CASSSDDIRDTQYF | TGTGCCAGCAGTTCCGATGACATTAGGGATACGCAGTATTTT | NA | TRBJ2-3 | TRBV27
CASSQGTGGFGTDTQYF | TGTGCCAGCAGCCAAGGGACAGGGGGATTCGGCACAGATACGCAGTATTTT | TRBD1 | TRBJ2-3 | TRBV14
CASSAREDGTQYF | TGTGCCAGCTCGGCCAGGGAGGACGGTACGCAGTATTTT | NA | TRBJ2-3 | TRBV18
CASSLGLAGGRTGELFF | TGTGCCAGCAGTCTGGGACTAGCGGGGGGGCGGACCGGGGAGCTGTTTTTT | TRBD2 | TRBJ2-2 | TRBV27
CASSPSGRAIEQFF | TGTGCCAGTAGCCCCAGCGGGAGGGCGATTGAGCAGTTCTTC | TRBD2 | TRBJ2-1 | TRBV19
CASSFTGTKEKLFF | TGTGCCAGCAGTTTTACCGGGACAAAAGAAAAACTGTTTTTT | NA | TRBJ1-4 | TRBV28
CASSPLNEQFF | TGTGCCAGCTCACCGTTAAATGAGCAGTTCTTC | NA | TRBJ2-1 | TRBV18
CASSPGQSPGANVLTF | TGTGCCAGCAGCCCAGGACAGAGCCCAGGGGCCAACGTCCTGACTTTC | NA | TRBJ2-6 | TRBV11-2
CASSSYGQGGEQFF | TGTGCCAGCAGCTCTTACGGACAGGGTGGCGAGCAGTTCTTC | TRBD1 | TRBJ2-1 | TRBV7-2
CASSRQEAGYTF | TGTGCCAGTAGTCGGCAGGAGGCCGGCTACACCTTC | NA | TRBJ1-2 | TRBV19
CASRTGWGDTQYF | TGTGCCAGCAGAACAGGTTGGGGAGATACGCAGTATTTT | NA | TRBJ2-3 | TRBV6-5
CASSGGANSETQYF | TGTGCCAGCAGCGGCGGGGCTAACTCGGAGACCCAGTACTTC | NA | TRBJ2-5 | TRBV7-2
CASSPDRDQETQYF | TGTGCCAGCAGCCCAGACAGGGACCAAGAGACCCAGTACTTC | TRBD1 | TRBJ2-5 | TRBV11-2